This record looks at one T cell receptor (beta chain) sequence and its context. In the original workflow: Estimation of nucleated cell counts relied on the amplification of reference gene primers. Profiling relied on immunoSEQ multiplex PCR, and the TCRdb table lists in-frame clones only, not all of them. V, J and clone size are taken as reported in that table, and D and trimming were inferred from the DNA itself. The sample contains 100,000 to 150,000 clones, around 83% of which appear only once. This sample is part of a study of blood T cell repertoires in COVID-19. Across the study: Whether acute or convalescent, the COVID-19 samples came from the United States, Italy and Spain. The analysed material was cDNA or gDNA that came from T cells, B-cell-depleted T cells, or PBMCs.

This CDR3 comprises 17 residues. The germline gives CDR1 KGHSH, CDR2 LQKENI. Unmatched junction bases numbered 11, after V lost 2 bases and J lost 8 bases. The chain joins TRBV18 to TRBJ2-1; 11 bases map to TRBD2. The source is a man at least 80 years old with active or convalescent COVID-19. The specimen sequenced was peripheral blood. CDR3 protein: CASSPVTSGAQVHEQFF. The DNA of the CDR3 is TGTGCCAGCTCACCAGTGACTAGCGGGGCTCAGGTGCATGAGCAGTTCTTC. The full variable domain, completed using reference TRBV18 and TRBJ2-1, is NAGVMQNPRHLVRRRGQEARLRCSPMKGHSHVYWYRQLPEEGLKFMVYLQKENIIDESGMPKERFSAEFPKEGPSILRIQQVVRGDSAAYFCASSPVTSGAQVHEQFFGPGTRLTVL.